This T cell receptor beta chain was identified during a study of graft-versus-host responses after intestinal transplantation. Study-level background: The study gave all recipients anti-thymocyte globulin induction, then tacrolimus and steroids for 2 to 3 years.

The germline V gene encodes CDR1 MNHEY and CDR2 SVGAGI. The CDR3 totals 15 residues. Trimming took 6 bases from V and 3 from J, leaving 17 bases between them. Clones were sequenced by immunoSEQ multiplex PCR, and TCRdb holds only the in-frame ones, with some missing. The sample holds under 3,000 clones, 25% to 30% seen once. This material consisted of alloreactive CD4+ T cells from a mixed lymphocyte reaction culture, taken before transplantation. The subset is: CFSE-low proliferating T cells sorted from approximately six-day pre-transplant mixed lymphocyte reaction (GvH or HvG direction). The source is a human patient who was an organ donor for intestinal transplantation. V gene TRBV6-5 combines with J gene TRBJ1-2, with D maybe TRBD1 (6 bases). The CDR3 bases are TGTGCCAGCAGCAAAAATTACAGGGCTGACTATGGCTACACCTTC. Residues: CASSKNYRADYGYTF.